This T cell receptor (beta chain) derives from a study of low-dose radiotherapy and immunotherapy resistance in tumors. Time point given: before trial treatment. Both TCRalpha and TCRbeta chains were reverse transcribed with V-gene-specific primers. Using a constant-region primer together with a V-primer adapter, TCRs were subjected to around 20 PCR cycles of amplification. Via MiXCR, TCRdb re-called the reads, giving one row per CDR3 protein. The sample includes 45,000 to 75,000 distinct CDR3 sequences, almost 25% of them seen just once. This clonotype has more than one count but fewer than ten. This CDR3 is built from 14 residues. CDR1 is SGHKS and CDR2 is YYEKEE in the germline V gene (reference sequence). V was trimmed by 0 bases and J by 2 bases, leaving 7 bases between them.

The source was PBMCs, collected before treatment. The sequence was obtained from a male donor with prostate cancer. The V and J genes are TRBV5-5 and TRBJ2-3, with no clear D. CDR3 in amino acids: CASSLGRNTDTQYF. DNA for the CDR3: TGTGCCAGCAGCTTGGGGCGCAACACAGATACGCAGTATTTT.